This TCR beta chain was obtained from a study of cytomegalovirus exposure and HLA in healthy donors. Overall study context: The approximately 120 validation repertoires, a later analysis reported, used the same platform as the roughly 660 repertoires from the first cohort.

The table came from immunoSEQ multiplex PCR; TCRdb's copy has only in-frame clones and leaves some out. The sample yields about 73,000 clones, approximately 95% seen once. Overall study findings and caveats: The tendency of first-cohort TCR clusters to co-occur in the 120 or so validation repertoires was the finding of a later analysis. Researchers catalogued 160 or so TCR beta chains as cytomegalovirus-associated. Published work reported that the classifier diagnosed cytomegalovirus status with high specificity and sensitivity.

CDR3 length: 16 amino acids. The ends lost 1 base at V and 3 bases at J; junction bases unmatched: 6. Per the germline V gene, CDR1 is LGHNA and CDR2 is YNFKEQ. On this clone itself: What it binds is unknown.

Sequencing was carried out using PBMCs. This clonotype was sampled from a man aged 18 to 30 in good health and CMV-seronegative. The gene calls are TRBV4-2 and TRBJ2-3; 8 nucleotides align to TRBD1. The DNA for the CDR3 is TGTGCCAGCAGCCAAGGAGAGGACAGGGCGACAGATACGCAGTATTTT. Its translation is CASSQGEDRATDTQYF.